Following are 13 T cell receptor beta chains from one sample sequenced in a study of T cell responses to AZD1222 COVID-19 vaccine. Repertoires were generated with immunoSEQ multiplex PCR, while TCRdb's copy carries only in-frame clones and drops some. This table holds about 160,000 clones, about nine tenths found once. The specimen comprised peripheral blood, sampled on day 0 of AZD1222 vaccination. These TCRs come from an adult in good health.

CDR3 coding DNA: TGCGCCAGCAGCCAAGTGCAGGGGTTTTACGAGCAGTACTTC. This codes for CASSQVQGFYEQYF. The rearrangement links TRBV4-1 to TRBJ2-7, with D possibly matching TRBD1 (6 bases). V lost 1 base and J 4 bases, leaving 11 bases between the germline ends. From germline, CDR1 is MGHRA and CDR2 YSYEKL. The CDR3 sequence is 14 residues long.

CDR3 nucleotides: TGTGCCAGCAGCTTAATACTAGCGGCGAGCTCCTACAATGAGCAGTTCTTC. This gives the protein CASSLILAASSYNEQFF. The V gene is TRBV7-9, the J gene TRBJ2-1; 8 nucleotides line up with TRBD2. Looked up from germline, CDR1 is SEHNR and CDR2 is FQNEAQ (reference sequence). With 2 bases clipped from V and 0 bases from J, the junction kept 6 bases outside the gene matches. CDR3 length: 17 amino acids. Complete variable domain (other parts from reference TRBV7-9 and TRBJ2-1): DTGVSQNPRHKITKRGQNVTFRCDPISEHNRLYWYRQTLGQGPEFLTYFQNEAQLEKSRLLSDRFSAERPKGSFSTLEIQRTEQGDSAMYLCASSLILAASSYNEQFFGPGTRLTVL.

This clone was seen just once. V is TRBV11-3 and J is TRBJ2-2, with D possibly matching TRBD1 (5 bases). Germline-derived CDR1 and CDR2 are SGHNT and YENEEA. Between the trimmed V and J ends, which lost 1 base and 6 bases, there was a span of 12 bases. This CDR3 has 15 residues. CDR3 sequence reads: CASSLGPGISGELFF. The DNA for the CDR3 is TGTGCCAGCAGCTTAGGTCCAGGGATCTCCGGGGAGCTGTTTTTT.

This chain joins TRBV7-6 and TRBJ2-3; D is perhaps TRBD2 (7 bases). With 5 bases removed from V and 0 bases from J, the gap between germline ends came to 15 bases. Germline V gene lookup returns CDR1 SGHVS and CDR2 FNYEAQ. This CDR3 is 16 amino acids long. The CDR3 loop reads CASSPVGRGSTDTQYF. For the CDR3, the DNA is TGTGCCAGCAGCCCGGTGGGGAGGGGGAGCACAGATACGCAGTATTTT.

V usage is TRBV3-1 (or the pseudogene TRBV3-2) and J usage is TRBJ2-1, with a weak D call TRBD1 (6 bases). CDR3 length equals 13 residues. Germline loops: CDR1 LGHDT, CDR2 YNNKEL (reference sequence). Trimming took 3 bases from V and 9 from J, leaving 12 bases between them. CDR3 loop: CASSQFTGIEQFF. The CDR3 nucleotides read TGTGCCAGCAGCCAGTTTACAGGGATTGAGCAGTTCTTC.

The sample holds one count of this clone. The rearrangement links TRBV11-2 to TRBJ2-7; D is perhaps TRBD1 (7 bases). V lost 1 base and J 4 bases, leaving 17 bases between the germline ends. Germline-derived CDR1 and CDR2 are SGHAT and FQNNGV. The CDR3 spans 16 residues. The DNA of the CDR3 is TGTGCCAGCAGCTTAGTTCAGGGGGGCCATTTGTACGAGCAGTACTTC. This codes for CASSLVQGGHLYEQYF.

This clone appeared once. J is TRBJ2-1 and V is TRBV5-1; D is possibly TRBD1 (6 bases). V was trimmed by 0 bases and J by 5 bases, leaving 6 bases between them. This CDR3 is built from 13 residues. Germline lookup yields CDR1 SGHRS and CDR2 YFSETQ. Here the CDR3 DNA reads TGCGCCAGCAGCTTGGGGACAGACAATGAGCAGTTCTTC. Its protein product is CASSLGTDNEQFF.

The chain joins TRBV11-3 to TRBJ2-1; 7 nucleotides align to TRBD1. V was clipped by 5 bases and J by 8 bases; unmatched bases: 6. The CDR3 has 13 residues. Germline-derived CDR1 and CDR2 are SGHNT and YENEEA. The CDR3 sequence is CASSGDRVHEQFF. The CDR3 nucleotides read TGTGCCAGCAGCGGAGACAGGGTACATGAGCAGTTCTTC.

In its sample, this clone was seen a few times. The chain employs TRBV3-1 (or the pseudogene TRBV3-2) and TRBJ1-3; unclear D gene. The germline CDR1 and CDR2 sequences are LGHDT and YNNKEL (reference sequence). This CDR3 has 15 amino acids. Trimming cost V 0 bases and J 1 base, with 7 bases left between them. CDR3 coding DNA: TGTGCCAGCAGCCAAGATACCGTTTCTGGAAACACCATATATTTT. Encoded protein: CASSQDTVSGNTIYF.

This clone came up once. The J gene is TRBJ2-1, the V gene TRBV7-2, with TRBD2 identical over 10 bases. The junction had 11 bases not matched to a gene; V was cut back by 4 bases and J by 8 bases. This CDR3 comprises 16 residues. Germline V gene lookup returns CDR1 SGHTA and CDR2 FQGNSA. Here the CDR3 DNA reads TGTGCCAGCAGCTCCCGGGCGGCTAGCGGGAGCCATGAGCAGTTCTTC. This encodes CASSSRAASGSHEQFF.

The gene calls are TRBV4-2 and TRBJ1-2, with no clear D. Germline V lookup: CDR1 LGHNA, CDR2 YNFKEQ. CDR3 length: 14 residues. The ends were cut back, 1 base at V and 4 bases at J, with 10 bases in the middle. CDR3 in DNA: TGTGCCAGCAGCCAAGTTGGCCAGCCCTATGGCTACACCTTC. It is translated as CASSQVGQPYGYTF.

The V call is TRBV5-1, the J call TRBJ1-2; a weak D match, TRBD1 (6 bases). The germline CDR1 and CDR2 sequences are SGHRS and YFSETQ. Trimming left V 7 bases short and J 0 bases short, with 19 bases between. The CDR3 has 16 amino acids. The CDR3, as DNA: TGCGCCAGCGGCCCTTCGACAGGAACCGCTAACTATGGCTACACCTTC. Amino acid sequence: CASGPSTGTANYGYTF.

Only a few counts were recorded for this clone. The J gene is TRBJ2-4, the V gene TRBV6-4; D not resolved. V was trimmed by 4 bases and J by 6 bases, leaving 13 bases between them. The CDR3 spans 14 residues. Per the germline V gene, CDR1 is MRHNA and CDR2 is SNTAGT. CDR3 sequence: CASSGGGDSNIQYF. The CDR3 coding sequence is TGTGCCAGCAGTGGAGGCGGAGATTCAAACATTCAGTACTTC.